The 12 T cell receptor beta chains below come from one sample, sequenced in a study of shared clonotypes between healthy human individuals. Libraries were prepared by immunoSEQ multiplex PCR; TCRdb keeps only in-frame clonotypes and omits some of them. The profile covers around 2,000,000 clones, with just under 95% appearing a single time and around 1.2% taken by the ten largest. Naive CD8 cells lacked CD45RO, underwent positive selection for CCR7 and left out terminally differentiated effector memory CD45RA+ cells. Sequenced: naive CD8+ T cells sorted from blood. Receptors were obtained from a man aged 18 to 29 in good health.

Note on this clone: The same CDR3 can be traced to other DNA sequences in this sample. J is TRBJ2-7 and V is TRBV27; the match to TRBD2 covers 7 bases. CDR3 size: 14 residues. Trimming cost V 3 bases and J 2 bases; bases outside gene matches: 4. Looked up from germline, CDR1 is MNHEY and CDR2 is SMNVEV (reference sequence). CDR3 loop: CASSFGGGPYEQYF. The CDR3 DNA reads TGTGCCAGCAGTTTTGGCGGGGGTCCCTACGAGCAGTACTTC.

CDR3 residues: CASSGPTGTPQETQYF. DNA for the CDR3: TGTGCCAGCAGCGGACCAACCGGGACACCTCAAGAGACCCAGTACTTC. The J gene is TRBJ2-5, the V gene TRBV9; tentatively, D is TRBD1 (6 bases). This CDR3 has 16 amino acids. Germline V gene sequence: CDR1 SGDLS, CDR2 YYNGEE. With 3 bases removed from V and 2 bases from J, the gap between germline ends came to 17 bases. Full variable domain (missing parts from reference TRBV9 and TRBJ2-5): DSGVTQTPKHLITATGQRVTLRCSPRSGDLSVYWYQQSLDQGLQFLIQYYNGEERAKGNILERFSAQQFPDLHSELNLSSLELGDSALYFCASSGPTGTPQETQYFGPGTRLLVL.

This chain connects TRBV13 to TRBJ2-5; a weak D match, TRBD2 (6 bases). The CDR3 runs 13 residues. The V gene's germline CDR1 is PRHDT and CDR2 FYEKMQ (reference sequence). The ends were cut back, 8 bases at V and 3 bases at J, with 13 bases in the middle. The CDR3 nucleotides read TGTGCCAGCGGCCCGGGGGAAAAAGAGACCCAGTACTTC. Its translation: CASGPGEKETQYF.

V gene TRBV5-1 combines with J gene TRBJ1-2; D ambiguous. V dropped 4 bases and J dropped 4 bases, with 14 bases sitting between them. The CDR3 extends over 14 amino acids. Germline loops: CDR1 SGHRS, CDR2 YFSETQ. The CDR3 here is CASSPIQGPYGYTF. The CDR3 coding sequence is TGCGCCAGCAGCCCCATTCAAGGCCCCTATGGCTACACCTTC.

The V and J genes are TRBV2 and TRBJ2-7, with D perhaps TRBD1 (6 bases). Germline V gives CDR1 SNHLY, CDR2 FYNNEI. The CDR3 spans 16 residues. Trimming took 4 bases from V and 2 from J, leaving 18 bases between them. The CDR3 here is CASSVAQGGFPYEQYF. CDR3 nucleotide sequence: TGTGCCAGCAGTGTGGCACAGGGTGGGTTCCCCTACGAGCAGTACTTC.

The chain has TRBV7-9 and TRBJ2-3, with D perhaps TRBD2 (5 bases). Looked up from germline, CDR1 is SEHNR and CDR2 is FQNEAQ (reference sequence). The CDR3 consists of 15 residues. V lost 1 base and J 1 base, leaving 9 bases between the germline ends. CDR3 protein: CASSLESGGTDTQYF. The CDR3 DNA sequence: TGTGCCAGCAGCTTAGAGAGCGGCGGCACAGATACGCAGTATTTT.

The chain combines TRBV29-1 with TRBJ2-1; the D is unclear. The CDR3 covers 15 residues. Germline values: CDR1 SQVTM, CDR2 ANQGSEA. Trimming shortened V by 2 bases and J by 0 bases, and 11 bases separated the two germline ends. The CDR3 nucleotides read TGCAGCGTTGAATTTCCCGAGAGCTCCTACAATGAGCAGTTCTTC. Translating it yields CSVEFPESSYNEQFF.

The chain uses TRBV6-1 and TRBJ1-5; possibly TRBD1 for D (5 bases). The V gene lost 2 bases and the J gene lost 7 bases, with 12 bases spanning the gap. CDR1 MNHNS and CDR2 SASEGT come from the germline V gene. The CDR3 length is 14 residues. DNA for the CDR3: TGTGCCAGCAGTGAAACAGGTTTTGGCCAGCCCCAGCATTTT. This gives the protein CASSETGFGQPQHF.

The chain employs TRBV19 and TRBJ2-7; D perhaps matches TRBD1 (6 bases). V lost 0 bases and J 2 bases, leaving 11 bases between the germline ends. The CDR3 totals 15 residues. CDR1 is LNHDA, CDR2 SQIVND, per germline (reference sequence). This CDR3 reads CASSIDETGTYEQYF. The CDR3 DNA reads as TGTGCCAGTAGTATAGACGAGACAGGTACCTACGAGCAGTACTTC.

The V gene is TRBV4-3, the J gene TRBJ2-7; 10 bases are shared with TRBD2. With V trimmed by 0 bases and J by 1 base, 9 bases remained unmatched. This CDR3 spans 18 amino acids. Germline values: CDR1 LGHNA, CDR2 YSLEER. CDR3 in amino acids: CASSQEGGAGGPSYEQYF. The CDR3 bases are TGCGCCAGCAGCCAAGAAGGGGGAGCGGGAGGGCCGTCCTACGAGCAGTACTTC.

V gene TRBV27 combines with J gene TRBJ2-1; possible D gene TRBD1, 8 bases. CDR3 length equals 14 residues. The germline gives CDR1 MNHEY, CDR2 SMNVEV (reference sequence). Trimming removed 5 bases at V and 4 bases at J, with 12 bases between. The CDR3 region is CASSPQGGYNEQFF. The DNA of the CDR3 is TGTGCCAGCAGTCCACAGGGGGGGTACAATGAGCAGTTCTTC.

The rearrangement joins TRBV6-1 to TRBJ1-2; 7 bases match TRBD1. The germline V gene has CDR1 MNHNS and CDR2 SASEGT. J lost 3 bases, V lost 4 bases, and 11 bases had no gene match. CDR3 length: 16 residues. The CDR3 reads CASSGTGAEADYGYTF. CDR3 sequence (DNA): TGTGCCAGCAGTGGGACAGGCGCGGAGGCGGACTATGGCTACACCTTC.